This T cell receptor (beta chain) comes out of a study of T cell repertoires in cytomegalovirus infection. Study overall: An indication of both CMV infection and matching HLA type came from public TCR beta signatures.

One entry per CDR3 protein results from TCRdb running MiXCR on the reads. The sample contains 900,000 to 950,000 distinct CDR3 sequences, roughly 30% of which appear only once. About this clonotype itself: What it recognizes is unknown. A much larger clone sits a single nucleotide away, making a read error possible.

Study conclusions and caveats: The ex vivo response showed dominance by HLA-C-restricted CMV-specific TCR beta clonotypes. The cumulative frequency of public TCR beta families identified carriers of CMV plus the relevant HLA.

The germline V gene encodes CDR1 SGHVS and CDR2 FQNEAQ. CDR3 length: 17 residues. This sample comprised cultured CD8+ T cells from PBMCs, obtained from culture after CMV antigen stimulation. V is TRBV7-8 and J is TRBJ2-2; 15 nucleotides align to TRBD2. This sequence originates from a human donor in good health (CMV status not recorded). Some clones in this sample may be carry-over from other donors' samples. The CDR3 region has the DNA TGTGTCAGCACCTGGACTAGCGGGGGGGCCACCACCGGGGAGCTGTTTTTT. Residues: CVSTWTSGGATTGELFF.